The present entry profiles one T cell receptor (beta chain) with its context. Its specificity is not known. Documented time point: baseline, week 1 (first vaccination visit). Treatment meaning: pre-vaccination baseline after standard-of-care therapy. Those who donated had recent WHO grade 3 or 4 IDH1-mutant, ATRX-lost astrocytomas. Germline values: CDR1 MNHEY, CDR2 SVGAGI. This CDR3 is built from 15 residues. With 6 bases clipped from V and 2 bases from J, the junction kept 6 bases outside the gene matches. The record originates from a study of a mutant IDH1 vaccine in newly diagnosed glioma. At the level of the study: Patients arrived already treated with radiotherapy, temozolomide, or both, most having had both. Findings and limits, study-wide: Overall, approximately 93% of patients had vaccine-induced immune responses.

TCRdb's table, derived via immunoSEQ multiplex PCR, lists solely in-frame clones and lacks some. The data contain about 63,000 clones, about 83% of them singletons. The input for sequencing was peripheral blood mononuclear cells (PBMCs), taken from a glioma patient treated with radiotherapy, temozolomide or both. J is TRBJ1-3 and V is TRBV6-5; TRBD1 matches 8 bases. This clonotype was sampled from a woman aged 18-35 years with glioma. Some clones in this sample may be carry-over from other donors' samples. The CDR3 is CASRLQGEAGNTIYF. CDR3 bases: TGTGCCAGCAGGCTACAGGGGGAAGCTGGAAACACCATATATTTT.